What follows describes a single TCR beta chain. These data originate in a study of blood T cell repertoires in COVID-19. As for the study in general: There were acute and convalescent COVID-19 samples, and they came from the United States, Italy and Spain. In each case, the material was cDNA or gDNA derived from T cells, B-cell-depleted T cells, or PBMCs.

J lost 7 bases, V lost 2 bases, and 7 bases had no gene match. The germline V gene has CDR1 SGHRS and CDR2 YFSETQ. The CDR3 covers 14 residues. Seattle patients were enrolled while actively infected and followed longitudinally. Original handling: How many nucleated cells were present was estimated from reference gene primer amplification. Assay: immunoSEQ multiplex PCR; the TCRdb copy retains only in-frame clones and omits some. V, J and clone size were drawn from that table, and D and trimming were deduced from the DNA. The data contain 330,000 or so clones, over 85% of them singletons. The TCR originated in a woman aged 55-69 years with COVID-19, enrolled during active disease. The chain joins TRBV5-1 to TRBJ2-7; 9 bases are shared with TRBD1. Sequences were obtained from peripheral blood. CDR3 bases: TGCGCCAGCAGCTTCGGACAGGGGAATCGAGAGCAGTACTTC. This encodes CASSFGQGNREQYF.